A selection of T cell receptor beta chains follows, all from one sample in a study of cytomegalovirus exposure and HLA in healthy donors. This table comes from immunoSEQ multiplex PCR, and its TCRdb copy is limited to in-frame clones, with some not included. Of over 150,000 clones in the sample, almost 80% were seen once. Material for sequencing was PBMCs. These receptors all come from a woman younger than 35 in good health and CMV-seronegative. CDR3s include the opening cysteine and the closing phenylalanine or tryptophan.

J gene	V gene	CDR3 protein
TRBJ1-4	TRBV2	CASITKGAINEKLFF
TRBJ2-7	TRBV5-1	CASSRGRGQGSPNSYEQYF
TRBJ2-5	TRBV18	CASSPGNQETQYF
TRBJ2-3	TRBV19	CASSIEEGGMADTQYF
TRBJ2-7	TRBV5-1	CASSPFGVYEQYF
TRBJ1-5	TRBV19	CASSIREGNQPQHF
TRBJ2-7	TRBV2	CASSAWQRENPYEQYF
TRBJ1-5	TRBV6-5	CASSLTGGGLPQHF
TRBJ2-7	TRBV29-1	CSVTRDSPYEQYF
TRBJ1-2	TRBV6-5	CASSSDRRGYTF
TRBJ1-5	TRBV6-6	CASTLNYQPQHF
TRBJ1-4	TRBV6-1	CASRKTSTNEKLFF
TRBJ2-1	TRBV6-1	CASRGRDYPNEQFF
TRBJ2-5	TRBV2	CASRIGTSGRETQYF
TRBJ1-6	TRBV4-3	CASSQRQGGNSPLHF
TRBJ2-5	TRBV13	CASSLEGDAETQYF
TRBJ1-4	TRBV7-2	CASSLRVPSEKLFF
TRBJ2-7	TRBV20-1	CSAGRVNEQYF
TRBJ2-7	TRBV18	CASSAKPSTYEQYF
TRBJ1-2	TRBV4-1	CASSQDGQVYGYTF
TRBJ2-5	TRBV6-6	CASSFRLAEETQYF
TRBJ1-2	TRBV6-1	CASSEAGHPQPNYTF
TRBJ1-4	TRBV7-2	CASSSDRFNEKLFF
TRBJ1-1	TRBV2	CASSNRGTNTEAFF
TRBJ2-2	TRBV6-1	CASSSMPDSGELFF
TRBJ1-5	TRBV11-2	CASSLGWQGNQPQHF
TRBJ2-7	TRBV5-8	CASSQSGSNEQYF
TRBJ2-5	TRBV2	CASSYTSGGFKETQYF
TRBJ1-6	TRBV28	CASSLGGREPLHF
TRBJ1-1	TRBV30	CAWREYGNTEAFF
TRBJ2-1	TRBV7-3	CASSLNGRGHNEQFF
TRBJ2-7	TRBV4-3	CASSPAAGGWSEQYF
TRBJ1-2	TRBV9	CASSVTSKGVGYGYTF
TRBJ2-1	TRBV28	CASSLPTSGESYNEQFF
TRBJ1-3	TRBV10-3	CAISESTGVGAGNTIYF
TRBJ2-6	TRBV7-9	CASSSGLAGAGANVLTF
TRBJ1-5	TRBV4-2	CASSPRGSNQPQHF
TRBJ2-1	TRBV7-2	CASSLEGIEQFF
TRBJ2-3	TRBV28	CASRVGTGDADTQYF
TRBJ2-7	TRBV5-6	CASSFLGRAVLTYEQYF
TRBJ2-7	TRBV28	CASSLGSSGSYEQYF
TRBJ1-3	TRBV19	CASSVQGVAGNTIYF
TRBJ2-2	TRBV6-1	CASSEARQNTGELFF
TRBJ1-3	TRBV5-5	CASSTGGAWGNTIYF
TRBJ1-4	TRBV28	CASTPSPLGGEKLFF
NA	TRBV30	CAWGARYEQYF
TRBJ1-2	TRBV28	CASSFPSRGSYGYTF
TRBJ1-3	TRBV29-1	CSVEDRTTPDIISGNTIYF
TRBJ2-1	TRBV29-1	CSVEDSRREAYNEQFF